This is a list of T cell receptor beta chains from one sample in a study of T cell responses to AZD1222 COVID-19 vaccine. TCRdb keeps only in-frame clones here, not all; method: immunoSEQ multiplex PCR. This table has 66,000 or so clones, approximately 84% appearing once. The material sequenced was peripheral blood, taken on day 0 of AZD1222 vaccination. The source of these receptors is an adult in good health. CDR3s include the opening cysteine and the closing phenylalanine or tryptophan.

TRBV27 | CASSPGTGGYEQYF
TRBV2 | CASRTGTTGELFF
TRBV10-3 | CAISGQGFTGELFF
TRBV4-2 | CASSQGQDNYGYTF
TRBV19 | CASSIAIDSPNSPLHF
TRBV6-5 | CASSGTGSGSPLHF
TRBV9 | CASSPLTGNSPLHF
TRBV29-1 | CSLTRARQANYGYTF
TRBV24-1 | CATSVQGSNGYTF
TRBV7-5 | CVRSLFTGTGKRSLGEQYF
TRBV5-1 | CASSNRDRAATEAFF
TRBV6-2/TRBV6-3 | CASSTDGTEAFF